This entry features one TCR beta chain sequence. Its binding antigen is unknown. No base quality information exists; no much larger clone differs at one position. One collaborating source in Seattle enrolled patients during active infection and followed them longitudinally through the course of disease. Each collaborating institution followed its own protocols to collect whole blood in K2EDTA tubes. For TCRbeta analysis, collaborators shipped samples in one of three forms: frozen whole blood, isolated PBMCs, or DNA extracted from either of those sample types. The CDR3 sequence holds 17 residues, the cysteine and phenylalanine included. Of all the DNA, just the CDR3 is kept, 51 bases in frame from base 1. According to the germline V gene (reference sequence), CDR1 reads LNHDA and CDR2 reads SQIVND. V has 4 bases trimmed and J has 5 bases trimmed; junction bases matching no gene number 9. TCRbeta CDR3 regions were amplified from genomic DNA using the immunoSEQ Assay, a bias-controlled multiplex PCR. From the authors' description of their analysis: Nucleated cell counts per sample were estimated from amplification of reference gene primers within the assay. To quantify the absolute abundance of each unique TCRbeta CDR3 rearrangement, sequence reads were collapsed and filtered. For each sample, productive Simpson clonality was calculated as the square root of Simpson's diversity index over productive rearrangements. TCRdb re-hosts the immuneACCESS table, in-frame sequences only. Its copies lack some clones; in the studies checked, an unresolved V gene accounts for under half of them, and the cause for the rest is not known. V, J and clone size were drawn from that table, and D and trimming were deduced from the DNA. In all, the sample holds under 250,000 clones, and 85% to 90% of those were seen once. Jointly, the top ten make up about 2.5% of the sample.

The record originates from a study of blood T cell repertoires in COVID-19 (dated by TCRdb to 2020 to 2021). Study-level background: The collaborator samples originated in the United States, Italy and Spain and spanned the acute and convalescent phases of COVID-19. Sample metadata almost always included a de-identified subject ID, COVID-19 status, age in years and sex. The material from the prospective study consisted of cDNA or gDNA derived from T cells, B-cell-depleted T cells, or PBMCs. The samples were drawn from the first 160 participants of the ongoing ImmuneRACE study and from 1,254 subjects provided by 6 global collaborators. Subjects who had been exposed to COVID-19, were actively infected with it, or had recovered from it provided the deeply sampled blood TCRbeta repertoires that made up the dataset. The repertoires were released in a freely available public database intended as a resource for research on the immune response to SARS-CoV-2. HLA class I and class II types, where available, came from metadata supplied by the sample provider rather than from assay-based typing. Here is what the overall study found, with its caveats: The quantity of clinical and demographic metadata differed by source and by participant and was supplied without curation.

This clonotype originated in a man aged 25-45 years with COVID-19, enrolled during active disease. Sequencing was performed on peripheral blood. The rearranged segments are TRBV19 and TRBJ2-1, with 12 central nucleotides matching TRBD2. This receptor carries the CDR3 CASSRGTSGPANNEQFF. The DNA reads as follows: TGTGCCAGTAGTAGAGGGACTAGCGGGCCCGCAAACAATGAGCAGTTCTTC.